This passage covers 32 T cell receptor beta chains from one sample sequenced in a study of vaccination and CD4 T cells after COVID-19 (dated by TCRdb to between 2021 and 2024). Libraries were prepared through PCR. Sequencer: Illumina iSeq 100. In TCRdb, the public reads were trimmed at Q25 with fastp and aligned with MiXCR, with productive beta chains retained. Rows matching on CDR3 protein sequence are summarized as one entry with the most common DNA and genes. In all, the sample holds tens of thousands of distinct CDR3 sequences, and 51% of those were seen once. Clones ranked in the top ten supply about 1% of the sample. This material consisted of CD4+ T cells from blood, taken before SARS-CoV-2 vaccination. These receptors were taken from a human donor who had recovered from COVID-19.

The chain employs TRBV20-1 and TRBJ2-7; TRBD2 agrees at 7 bases. The germline gives CDR1 DFQATT, CDR2 SNEGSKA (reference sequence). The CDR3 consists of 15 residues. The trim removed 2 bases at V and 6 bases at J, leaving 13 bases unmatched. The CDR3 nucleotides are TGCAGTGCTAGACCCATGGGAGGGCCCCTGGCCGAGCAGTACTTC. Amino acids: CSARPMGGPLAEQYF.

The CDR3 spells CASSIGAGEQYF. CDR3 nucleotides: TGTGCCAGCAGCATTGGGGCGGGCGAGCAGTACTTC. The V gene is TRBV11-3, the J gene TRBJ2-7; the D call may be TRBD1 or TRBD2 (5 bases each). The V end lost 5 bases, the J end lost 6 bases, and 11 bases lay between the germline ends. Germline V gene sequence: CDR1 SGHNT, CDR2 YENEEA. The CDR3 covers 12 residues.

There are a few counts of this clonotype. V and J are TRBV20-1 and TRBJ1-2; D is possibly TRBD1 (6 bases). Germline CDR1 is DFQATT and CDR2 is SNEGSKA (reference sequence). V was shortened by 0 bases and J by 5 bases, with 16 bases between the two germline ends. CDR3 size: 15 residues. CDR3: CSARDHGRGVYGYTF. CDR3 in DNA: TGCAGTGCTAGAGATCATGGGAGGGGGGTTTATGGCTACACCTTC.

The V and J genes are TRBV20-1 and TRBJ2-3, with 13 bases identical to TRBD2. The junction had 2 bases not matched to a gene; V was cut back by 1 base and J by 1 base. The CDR3 length is 16 residues. The germline V gene encodes CDR1 DFQATT and CDR2 SNEGSKA (reference sequence). This CDR3 reads CSARGTSGSGTDTQYF. In nucleotides, the CDR3 is TGCAGTGCTAGAGGGACTAGCGGGAGTGGCACAGATACGCAGTATTTT.

This clonotype was picked up a small number of times. The V and J genes are TRBV19 and TRBJ1-6; 8 bases are a match to TRBD1. This CDR3 is 17 amino acids long. Losses at the gene ends were 6 bases for V and 9 bases for J; bases not matched to a gene: 16. Germline CDR1 and CDR2: LNHDA and SQIVND (reference sequence). In DNA form, the CDR3 reads TGTGCCAGTAGCAGGGACAGGCCCCGAGGTCGGAGTTCACCCCTCCACTTT. This codes for CASSRDRPRGRSSPLHF.

The chain links TRBV20-1 to TRBJ2-3, with TRBD2 as a possible D gene (6 bases). Germline values: CDR1 DFQATT, CDR2 SNEGSKA (reference sequence). The CDR3 spans 15 residues. V was cut by 1 base and J by 3 bases, with 14 bases left in between. The CDR3 nucleotides read TGCAGTGCTAGAGTGGCTAGCGAAGGGACAGATACGCAGTATTTT. Translated: CSARVASEGTDTQYF.

CDR3 DNA sequence: TGTGCCAGCGGACCAATACTACCGGGACTAGCGGGAGTCGAGCAGTACTTC. It translates to CASGPILPGLAGVEQYF. The chain has TRBV27 and TRBJ2-7; 14 positions agree with TRBD2. The CDR3 has 17 amino acids. Germline CDR1 MNHEY, CDR2 SMNVEV (reference sequence). J gave up 6 bases and V 8 bases, and 15 bases lay outside the gene matches.

The chain carries TRBV7-2 and TRBJ2-7; D might be TRBD1 (5 bases). In germline, CDR1 is SGHTA, CDR2 FQGNSA. There are 15 residues in the CDR3. V lost 5 bases and J 0 bases, leaving 14 bases between the germline ends. The DNA of the CDR3 is TGTGCCAGCAGCCCCCGGCAGGGCAGCTCCTACGAGCAGTACTTC. Translating gives CASSPRQGSSYEQYF.

V is TRBV30 and J is TRBJ1-1; a possible D gene is TRBD1 (5 bases). V was pared by 4 bases and J by 4 bases, with 16 bases between. CDR1 is GTSNPN, CDR2 SVGIG, per germline (reference sequence). The CDR3 contains 14 residues. CDR3 protein: CAWTRDGQFTEAFF. The CDR3 DNA follows: TGTGCCTGGACCCGGGACGGACAATTCACTGAAGCTTTCTTT. The complete variable domain, with remaining parts taken from reference TRBV30 and TRBJ1-1, reads SQTIHQWPATLVQPVGSPLSLECTVEGTSNPNLYWYRQAAGRGLQLLFYSVGIGQISSEVPQNLSASRPQDRQFILSSKKLLLSDSGFYLCAWTRDGQFTEAFFGQGTRLTVV.

The gene calls are TRBV7-3 and TRBJ2-1, with 14 bases lining up with TRBD2. The CDR3 runs 17 residues. The V gene's germline CDR1 is SGHTA and CDR2 FQGTGA. J lost 7 bases, V lost 5 bases, and 10 bases had no gene match. CDR3 region: CASSQTGWTSGRNEQFF. In nucleotides, the CDR3 is TGTGCCAGCAGCCAAACGGGATGGACTAGCGGGAGGAATGAGCAGTTCTTC. The full variable domain, with the rest looked up from reference TRBV7-3 and TRBJ2-1, is GAGVSQTPSNKVTEKGKYVELRCDPISGHTALYWYRQSLGQGPEFLIYFQGTGAADDSGLPNDRFFAVRPEGSVSTLKIQRTERGDSAVYLCASSQTGWTSGRNEQFFGPGTRLTVL.

This chain connects TRBV7-9 to TRBJ2-3; D might be TRBD2 (7 bases). The CDR3 loop spans 14 amino acids. V gave up 11 bases and J gave up 4 bases, with 19 bases separating them. From germline, CDR1 is SEHNR and CDR2 FQNEAQ (reference sequence). The CDR3 spells CAAGAEVIADTQYF. CDR3 nucleotide sequence: TGTGCCGCGGGGGCCGAGGTGATAGCAGATACGCAGTATTTT.

This clonotype came up a few times. V gene TRBV5-6 combines with J gene TRBJ1-6; 11 nucleotides line up with TRBD1. The length of the CDR3 is 14 residues. V shed 5 bases and J 10 bases; nucleotides not matched to a gene: 5. Per germline, CDR1 SGHDT and CDR2 YYEEEE. The DNA for the CDR3 is TGTGCCAGCAGGAGGACAGGGGGCGGGTCACCCCTCCACTTT. This translates into CASRRTGGGSPLHF.

The CDR3 protein is CASSIGRGNYNEQFF. CDR3 bases: TGTGCCAGTAGTATCGGTAGGGGAAATTACAATGAGCAGTTCTTC. This sequence joins TRBV19 and TRBJ2-1, with D possibly TRBD1 on 5 matching bases. Deletions cut 3 bases from V and 4 bases from J, with 13 bases between. There are 15 residues in the CDR3. Per germline, CDR1 LNHDA and CDR2 SQIVND (reference sequence).

The chain carries TRBV29-1 and TRBJ2-7; the match to TRBD1 covers 8 bases. Germline V lookup: CDR1 SQVTM, CDR2 ANQGSEA. V shed 6 bases and J 5 bases; nucleotides not matched to a gene: 6. There are 12 residues in the CDR3. The CDR3 sequence is CSVRDRSNEQYF. The CDR3 DNA reads TGCAGCGTACGGGACAGGAGTAACGAGCAGTACTTC.

The rearrangement links TRBV20-1 to TRBJ1-2, with TRBD1 identical over 10 bases. V lost 3 bases, J lost 6 bases, and 10 bases stayed unmatched. Germline V gene sequence: CDR1 DFQATT, CDR2 SNEGSKA (reference sequence). The length of the CDR3 is 15 residues. The CDR3 DNA follows: TGCAGTGCTAGGCCCCCCGGGACAGGGGAGGATGGCTACACCTTC. Its translation: CSARPPGTGEDGYTF.

This clonotype has a handful of counts. The V and J genes are TRBV7-2 and TRBJ2-7, with TRBD2 matching 10 bases. Unmatched junction bases numbered 4, after V lost 5 bases and J lost 0 bases. Germline CDR1 SGHTA, CDR2 FQGNSA. The CDR3 spans 15 residues. CDR3 coding DNA: TGTGCCAGCAGCCCCGGACTAGCGGACTCCTACGAGCAGTACTTC. This sequence encodes CASSPGLADSYEQYF.

This rearrangement joins TRBV6-2 or TRBV6-3 to TRBJ2-3, with D perhaps TRBD2 (5 bases). Germline CDR1 is MNHEY and CDR2 is SVGEGT. V shed 2 bases and J shed 4 bases, with 13 bases lying between them. The CDR3 extends over 15 amino acids. The chain's CDR3 is CASSYGSEGADTQYF. The CDR3 DNA follows: TGTGCCAGCAGTTACGGGTCCGAGGGAGCAGATACGCAGTATTTT.

CDR3 in amino acids: CAISFGGDYGYTF. As DNA, the CDR3 is TGTGCCATCAGTTTCGGGGGGGACTATGGCTACACCTTC. J is TRBJ1-2 and V is TRBV10-3, with D possibly being TRBD1 (5 bases). CDR3 length equals 13 residues. Germline CDR1 is ENHRY and CDR2 is SYGVKD. V was pared by 5 bases and J by 3 bases, with 10 bases between.

This rearrangement joins TRBV7-8 to TRBJ2-1, with 10 positions matching TRBD1. The CDR3 is 15 residues long. Germline V lookup: CDR1 SGHVS, CDR2 FQNEAQ. After removal of 5 bases from V and 4 bases from J, the junction contained 5 bases not matched to a gene. The CDR3 DNA is TGTGCCAGCAGCGCCGGGACAGGGGTATACAATGAGCAGTTCTTC. Translated, it gives CASSAGTGVYNEQFF. The variable domain in full, completed from reference TRBV7-8 and TRBJ2-1, reads GAGVSQSPRYKVAKRGQDVALRCDPISGHVSLFWYQQALGQGPEFLTYFQNEAQLDKSGLPSDRFFAERPEGSVSTLKIQRTQQEDSAVYLCASSAGTGVYNEQFFGPGTRLTVL.

Regarding this clonotype: At one end, the junction sequence differs from germline, possibly due to a read error. The chain combines TRBV15 with TRBJ2-1; the D call may be TRBD1 or TRBD2 (5 bases each). Germline CDR1 reads LNHNV; CDR2 reads YYDKDF (reference sequence). The CDR3 is 13 amino acids. The CDR3 DNA follows: TGTGTCACCAGCAGAGATTTAGGGACCATCCAGTTCTTC. Translation: CVTSRDLGTIQFF. Filled out from reference TRBV15 and TRBJ2-1, the complete variable domain reads DAMVIQNPRYQVTQFGKPVTLSCSQTLNHNVMYWYQQKSSQAPKLLFHYYDKDFNNEADTPDNFQSRRPNTSFCFLDIRSPGLGDTAMYLCVTSRDLGTIQFFGPGTRLTVL.

This chain uses TRBV7-9 with TRBJ2-6, with D hard to call. V was clipped by 0 bases and J by 1 base, with 4 bases between them. The CDR3 is 15 amino acids. Germline CDR1 is SEHNR and CDR2 is FQNEAQ (reference sequence). CDR3 sequence reads: CASSLAGSGANVLTF. DNA of the CDR3: TGTGCCAGCAGCTTAGCAGGGTCTGGGGCCAACGTCCTGACTTTC.

In its sample, this clonotype was seen a few times. This chain joins TRBV2 and TRBJ1-5; D gene unclear. Germline V gene lookup returns CDR1 SNHLY and CDR2 FYNNEI. V gave up 4 bases and J gave up 4 bases, with 11 bases separating them. This CDR3 has 14 residues. The chain's CDR3 is CASSGLDRNQPQHF. The CDR3 nucleotides read TGTGCCAGCAGTGGTCTCGACCGAAATCAGCCCCAGCATTTT.

This clonotype was observed a handful of times. The V gene is TRBV15, the J gene TRBJ1-2; D unclear. The CDR3 is made up of 12 amino acids. CDR1 and CDR2 (germline): LNHNV, YYDKDF (reference sequence). Trimming removed 4 bases from V and 1 base from J, with 4 bases in between. The DNA of the CDR3 is TGTGCCACCAGCACCAGTAACTATGGCTACACCTTC. Residues: CATSTSNYGYTF.

This clonotype showed up just a few times. The rearrangement uses TRBV20-1 and TRBJ2-5, with a weak D call TRBD1 (6 bases). Germline V gene data show CDR1 as DFQATT and CDR2 as SNEGSKA (reference sequence). With 5 bases removed from V and 5 bases from J, the gap between germline ends came to 9 bases. The CDR3 loop spans 11 amino acids. The chain's CDR3 is CSAADSETQYF. In nucleotides, the CDR3 is TGCAGTGCTGCGGACAGTGAGACCCAGTACTTC.

CDR3: CASSLDSAGNYGYTF. Written as DNA, the CDR3 is TGTGCCAGCAGCTTAGATTCAGCAGGAAACTATGGCTACACCTTC. The rearrangement uses TRBV11-2 and TRBJ1-2; no clear D. CDR3 length: 15 amino acids. The V gene lost 0 bases and the J gene lost 2 bases, with 10 bases spanning the gap. Germline V CDR1 and CDR2: SGHAT, FQNNGV.

Only one count was recorded for this clonotype. The genes are TRBV29-1 and TRBJ2-7; perhaps D is TRBD1 or TRBD2 (5 bases each). The germline V gene has CDR1 SQVTM and CDR2 ANQGSEA. The CDR3 consists of 13 residues. Trimming stripped 1 base from V and 10 bases from J, with 17 bases between. The CDR3 is CSVEVFGSRGQYF. CDR3 bases: TGCAGCGTTGAAGTATTTGGCAGTCGGGGCCAGTACTTC.

V gene TRBV20-1 combines with J gene TRBJ2-1, with D maybe TRBD2 (6 bases). Trimming left V 5 bases short and J 8 bases short, with 34 bases between. CDR3 length: 19 amino acids. Germline-derived CDR1 and CDR2 are DFQATT and SNEGSKA (reference sequence). CDR3 sequence: CSASPTGEGAATSPYEQFF. The CDR3 DNA is TGCAGTGCTTCCCCCACGGGGGAAGGAGCGGCCACTAGCCCCTATGAGCAGTTCTTC.

This chain uses TRBV6-1 with TRBJ1-6; 10 nucleotides line up with TRBD1. V trimming: 4 bases; J trimming: 6 bases; junction bases outside the gene matches: 3. The germline V gene has CDR1 MNHNS and CDR2 SASEGT. CDR3 length: 15 residues. The CDR3 here is CASSGTGGFNSPLHF. Here the CDR3 DNA reads TGTGCCAGCAGTGGGACAGGGGGATTTAATTCACCCCTCCACTTT.

This clonotype was observed a few times. V is TRBV7-2 and J is TRBJ2-5, with D unresolved. V lost 1 base and J lost 5, with 5 bases in between. This CDR3 region has 12 residues. CDR1 is SGHTA, CDR2 FQGNSA, per germline. CDR3 DNA sequence: TGTGCCAGCAGCTTAGGGGTTGAGACCCAGTACTTC. This sequence encodes CASSLGVETQYF.

V is TRBV12-3 or TRBV12-4 and J is TRBJ1-1; 9 bases agree with TRBD1. The CDR3 length is 13 residues. With V trimmed by 5 bases and J by 4 bases, 2 bases remained unmatched. The chain's CDR3 is CASSKDRGTEAFF. CDR3 sequence (DNA): TGTGCCAGCAGTAAGGACAGGGGCACTGAAGCTTTCTTT.

The chain has TRBV19 and TRBJ2-6; D perhaps matches TRBD1 (6 bases). Trimming took 6 bases from V and 3 from J, leaving 15 bases between them. The CDR3 length is 16 residues. CDR1 LNHDA and CDR2 SQIVND come from the germline V gene (reference sequence). The DNA of the CDR3 is TGTGCCAGTAGCCTCATTACAGGGCTTGGGGCCAACGTCCTGACTTTC. Amino acids: CASSLITGLGANVLTF.

V is TRBV7-9 and J is TRBJ2-1; 8 bases align to TRBD2. J was trimmed by 5 bases and V by 8 bases; bases with no gene match: 2. The CDR3 is 12 residues long. Germline CDR1 reads SEHNR; CDR2 reads FQNEAQ (reference sequence). The CDR3 is CASGTRDNEQFF. Here the CDR3 DNA reads TGTGCCAGCGGGACTAGAGACAATGAGCAGTTCTTC.